Listed below are T cell receptor beta chains from one sample, sequenced in a study of shared clonotypes between healthy human individuals. The repertoire was sequenced with immunoSEQ multiplex PCR; TCRdb's copy has only in-frame clones and lacks some. Seen here are around 2.5 million clones, 90% to 95% observed once, and the top ten hold more than 0.35%. The sequencing input was naive CD4+ T cells from PBMCs. The receptors were sampled from a young man in good health. Some clones in this sample may be carry-over from other donors' samples. The CDR3 runs from the conserved cysteine through the conserved F or W. Fields, in order: J gene, V gene, CDR3 protein.

>TRBJ2-7|TRBV15
CATSRDIAKQYF
>TRBJ2-7|TRBV14
CASSQALAGVYEQYF
>TRBJ1-3|TRBV10-3
CATGQYDGNTIYF
>TRBJ1-4|TRBV27
CASSQGQGREKLFF
>TRBJ2-2|TRBV7-9
CASSLQDNTGELFF
>TRBJ2-5|TRBV28
CASSLSGGGETQYF
>TRBJ2-1|TRBV19
CASTNIGGSGRGHYNEQFF
>TRBJ2-7|TRBV7-2
CASSLQREPYEQYF
>TRBJ2-1|TRBV11-2
CASSRPRSGRALLNNEQFF
>TRBJ1-1|TRBV18
CASSPIGFNTEAFF
>TRBJ2-1|TRBV5-1
CASSLTSTYNEQFF
>TRBJ2-5|TRBV7-3
CASSPSWRETQYF
>TRBJ2-4|TRBV28
CASSYPRWQPAKNIQYF
>TRBJ1-2|TRBV6-6
CASSYGEYGYTF
>TRBJ1-5|TRBV6-1
CASSERRYNNQPQHF
>TRBJ2-2|TRBV6-5
CASRLNTGELFF
>TRBJ2-3|TRBV5-4
CASSLDVAALTDTQYF
>TRBJ1-2|TRBV7-2
CASSSTNYGYTF
>TRBJ2-3|TRBV2
CASNWDRATDTQYF
>TRBJ2-1|TRBV6-5
CASSYVGLAAGGEQFF
>TRBJ2-2|TRBV7-2
CASRGRVTGELFF
>TRBJ2-3|TRBV7-2
CASSSSRIDTQYF